A selection of T cell receptor beta chains follows, all from one sample in a study of cytomegalovirus exposure and HLA in healthy donors. Data came from immunoSEQ multiplex PCR; TCRdb stores just in-frame clones and leaves some out. The table lists 100,000 to 150,000 clones, approximately 84% of them singletons. Sequenced: PBMCs. Receptors were obtained from a man aged 18 to 29 in good health and CMV-seropositive. CDR3s include the opening cysteine and the closing phenylalanine or tryptophan. The order of the fields is J gene, clone size, V gene, CDR3 protein. Clone size is not always given. Where it is, it says once, few, many or a class for expanded clones.

TRBJ1-6,.,TRBV2,CASSVLGNSPLHF
TRBJ2-1,.,TRBV7-2,CASSYRTGQLNEQFF
TRBJ1-2,.,TRBV13,CASSLGEHYGYTF
TRBJ2-5,.,TRBV5-4,CASSLGDRDGSETQYF
TRBJ2-1,once,TRBV10-3,CAISESLSNRDNEQFF
TRBJ2-5,.,TRBV5-4,CASSLFDSQRTQYF
TRBJ1-1,.,TRBV5-8,CASSPWGAEAFF
TRBJ1-2,.,TRBV9,CASSVVGTANGYTF
TRBJ2-7,few,TRBV7-2,CASSHDRSTYEQYF
TRBJ1-4,.,TRBV10-3,CAISARKTGTNEKLFF
TRBJ1-5,.,TRBV19,CASSMTGAYSNQPQHF
TRBJ2-1,.,TRBV6-5,CAIAMDRSNNEQFF
TRBJ2-7,.,TRBV6-1,CASTLGQVLEQYF
TRBJ2-2,.,TRBV30,CGRLNGENTGELFF
TRBJ2-1,.,TRBV6-5,CASSYPGVNEQFF
TRBJ1-1,.,TRBV6-1,CASSENGGGVF
TRBJ1-1,.,TRBV11-3,CASSFRINTEAFF
TRBJ1-5,once,TRBV19,CASRTVYSNQPQHF
TRBJ2-3,.,TRBV5-6,CASSFPSVDTQYF
TRBJ2-1,.,TRBV2,CASSENRLAMGNEQFF
TRBJ1-5,.,TRBV19,CASSRQGGNQPQHF
TRBJ2-1,.,TRBV5-1,CASSLPSNEQFF
TRBJ2-7,.,TRBV11-2,CASTRQPGEQYF
TRBJ1-2,.,TRBV19,CASRARDRGLPYGYTF
TRBJ1-1,few,TRBV21-1,CASSRTTGGDTEAFF
TRBJ1-4,.,TRBV4-1,CASSQTGTNEKLFF
TRBJ2-7,.,TRBV29-1,CSVEEGTGLTYEQYF
TRBJ2-5,.,TRBV9,CASSVAGGGETQYF
TRBJ2-1,.,TRBV30,CAWTWSGYNEQFF
TRBJ1-2,.,TRBV2,CASSEEQMQVIYGYTF
TRBJ1-2,.,TRBV7-9,CASTQGRDWSF
TRBJ1-2,.,TRBV10-3,CAIGGTGVGYTF
TRBJ1-4,.,TRBV2,CASKSEGQGEGEKLFF
TRBJ2-7,.,TRBV25-1,CASSEFSGRTYEQYF
TRBJ1-4,.,TRBV6-1,CASSESWSEKLFF
TRBJ1-5,.,TRBV18,CASSPQGISYSNQPQHF
TRBJ2-7,once,TRBV4-1,CASSQTGTAGVYEQYF
TRBJ2-1,.,TRBV5-1,CASSLEPGYAGNEQFF
TRBJ2-3,.,TRBV5-6,CASSLHGTGNTQYF
TRBJ2-1,.,TRBV7-6,CASSQLAGGPDSYNEQFF
TRBJ1-1,.,TRBV4-3,CASSQEAGWNTEAFF
TRBJ1-2,.,TRBV4-3,CASSQEHHNYGYTF
TRBJ1-2,.,TRBV19,CASSPGQGPSYVGYTF
TRBJ1-3,.,TRBV9,CASSVRPTGSSTFSGNTIYF
TRBJ2-3,once,TRBV11-2,CASQRADTQYF
TRBJ1-3,few,TRBV7-9,CSSSAGTGVSGNTIYF